This TCR beta chain was captured by sequencing in a study of neoadjuvant anti-PD-1 for oral cavity cancer (TCRdb year 2021). The study in broad terms: Before curative-intent surgical resection, most patients were given three to four biweekly doses of nivolumab at 3 mg/kg. Patients with complete response, partial response or stable disease by RECIST 1.1 were defined as responders, whereas patients with progression were defined as non-responders. Patients without progression received a fourth nivolumab dose around day 43 and underwent definitive surgical resection on days 50-56. The parent correlative cohort had approximately twelve patients and a response rate of 25% to 35%. The paper's findings and limits, for the study overall: Only three patients per response group were included in the TCR analyses, and larger cohorts for validation were called for by the authors. A higher pretreatment blood Treg/Th17 ratio correlated with both higher pretreatment blood TCRbeta clonality and lower post-treatment tumor TCRbeta clonality. After neoadjuvant nivolumab, T cell clonality (Gini index) in PBMCs was significantly higher in non-responders than in responders.

The time point tag for this specimen amounts to: after neoadjuvant nivolumab, at surgical resection. Patients were newly diagnosed with stage II-IVA oral cavity squamous cell carcinoma and had received no prior systemic or radiation treatment. The cohort was composed of patients with HPV-negative, locally advanced oral cavity squamous cell carcinoma. Peripheral blood mononuclear cells were analyzed directly and were not maintained or expanded in culture. The samples were obtained from a longitudinal correlative study of a single-arm phase II trial testing neoadjuvant nivolumab in oral cavity squamous cell carcinoma. Subject-matched pre- and post-treatment PBMCs and tumors from three responders and three non-responders underwent genomic DNA-based TCRbeta sequencing. Peripheral blood mononuclear cells were collected once before nivolumab treatment and again after treatment, at the time of surgery. The Maxwell RSC DNA from Cells kit was used to isolate genomic DNA from PBMCs.

Reading from cysteine to phenylalanine, the CDR3 counts 14 amino acids. Just the 42-base CDR3 DNA is kept, in frame starting at base 1. Per the germline V gene (reference sequence), MNHEY is the CDR1 and SMNVEV is the CDR2. Clipping removes 10 bases from V and 1 base from J, with 5 as the unmatched junction base count. For deep sequencing, each PBMC sample was run in six replicates, with libraries mostly built from approximately 0.45 ug of input genomic DNA. The immunoSEQ hsTCRbeta kit was used to prepare TCRbeta libraries according to the manufacturer's instructions. An Illumina NovaSeq 6000 S4 flow cell was used to sequence the final libraries, which had first been combined to 3 nM. Regarding the original processing steps: The immunoSEQ Analyzer handled quality control and preprocessing of the raw data. The analysis was restricted to productive rearrangements, with each unique CDR3 amino acid sequence defining a clonotype. Repertoire clonality was estimated as the Gini-Simpson index, which was calculated using the R package tcR. Gini indices were compared with Student's t test, and associations with tumor size change were assessed by Pearson correlation. The table comes from immuneACCESS by way of TCRdb, which keeps in-frame sequences with V and J called. Part of the clones is missing from these tables; in studies checked, under half for an unresolved V gene and the rest for unknown reasons. Clone size and the V and J calls come from that table; the DNA yielded D and trimming. Counted in this sample were 13,000 to 15,000 clones; 60% to 75% of them appeared once. Of the sample, 2.5% to 3.5% is held by the ten largest clones.

Comments on this clone: The antigen this receptor binds is unknown. Per-base qualities were not stored, and no clone one base away is much larger.

The sequencing used PBMCs, collected after nivolumab (anti-PD-1) treatment. The rearranged segments are TRBV27 and TRBJ1-5; 9 middle bases align to TRBD1. The receptor was derived from a person aged 35 to 85 with oral cavity squamous cell carcinoma. The DNA sequence is given as TGTGCCACCGCACAGGGGGCGAGCAATCAGCCCCAGCATTTT. The resulting protein is CATAQGASNQPQHF.